This T cell receptor (beta chain) comes out of a study of OX40 agonist ivuxolimab in advanced cancers. Study-level background: Ivuxolimab is an agonistic anti-OX40 (CD134) antibody, and patients were treated with it. Patients treated during dose escalation were battling hepatocellular carcinoma, melanoma, renal cell or head and neck cancer.

The assay was immunoSEQ multiplex PCR, and TCRdb's table has in-frame clones only and misses some. The repertoire holds about 77,000 clones, with over 75% as singletons. Source: CD4+ or CD8+ T cells sorted from blood, taken in a trial of the OX40 agonist ivuxolimab. This receptor was taken from an adult with an advanced solid tumor such as melanoma, head and neck, liver or kidney cancer.

CDR3 coding DNA: TGTGCCAGCTCCCGGGGGAGGAACACCGGGGAGCTGTTTTTT. Amino acid sequence: CASSRGRNTGELFF. The chain links TRBV6-5 to TRBJ2-2, with D tentatively TRBD2 (6 bases). Trimming left V 8 bases short and J 1 base short, with 11 bases between. The CDR3 is 14 amino acids. Germline V gene sequence: CDR1 MNHEY, CDR2 SVGAGI.